This record concerns one T cell receptor beta chain sequence. Its antigen is still unknown. This CDR3 is also generated by other DNA sequences in the sample. This sample was taken from a study of shared clonotypes between healthy human individuals. Notes on the study in general: Between a handful of donors, naive CD4 clonotypes were shared at a level of about 5%.

Data came from immunoSEQ multiplex PCR; TCRdb stores just in-frame clones and leaves some out. The sample lists 640,000 or so clones; around 72% were seen once. Per germline, CDR1 LNHNV and CDR2 YYDKDF (reference sequence). Germline trimming cut 0 bases from V and 2 bases from J; bases unmatched to any gene: 0. This CDR3 region has 14 residues. The chain combines TRBV15 with TRBJ1-2; TRBD1 agrees at 7 bases. The sequenced material came from memory CD4+ T cells sorted from blood. The subset here: CD45RA-negative fraction. This sequence originates from a woman younger than 45 in good health. The CDR3 region is CATSRETGNYGYTF. The CDR3 DNA follows: TGTGCCACCAGCAGAGAGACAGGGAACTATGGCTACACCTTC. The full variable domain, completed using reference TRBV15 and TRBJ1-2, is DAMVIQNPRYQVTQFGKPVTLSCSQTLNHNVMYWYQQKSSQAPKLLFHYYDKDFNNEADTPDNFQSRRPNTSFCFLDIRSPGLGDTAMYLCATSRETGNYGYTFGSGTRLTVV.